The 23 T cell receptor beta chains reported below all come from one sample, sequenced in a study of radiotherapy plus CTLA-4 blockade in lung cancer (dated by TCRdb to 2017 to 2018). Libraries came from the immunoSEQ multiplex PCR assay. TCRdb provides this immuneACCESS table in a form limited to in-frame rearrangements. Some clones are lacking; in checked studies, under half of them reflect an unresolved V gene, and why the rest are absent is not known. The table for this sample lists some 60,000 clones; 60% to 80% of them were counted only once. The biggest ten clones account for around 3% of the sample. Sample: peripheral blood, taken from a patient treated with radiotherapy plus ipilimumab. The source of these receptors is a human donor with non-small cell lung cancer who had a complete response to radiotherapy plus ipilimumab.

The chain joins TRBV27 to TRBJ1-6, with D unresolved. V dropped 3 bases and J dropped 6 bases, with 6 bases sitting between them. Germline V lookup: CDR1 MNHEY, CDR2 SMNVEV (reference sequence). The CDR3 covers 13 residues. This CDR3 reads CASSFGFNSPLHF. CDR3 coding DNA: TGTGCCAGCAGTTTTGGCTTTAATTCACCCCTCCACTTT.

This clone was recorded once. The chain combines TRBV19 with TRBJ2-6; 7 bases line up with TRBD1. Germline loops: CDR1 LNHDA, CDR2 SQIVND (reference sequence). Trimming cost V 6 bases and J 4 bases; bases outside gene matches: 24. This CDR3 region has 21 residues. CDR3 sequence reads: CASSHRRTGLPNLGGANVLTF. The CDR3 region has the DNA TGTGCCAGTAGCCACAGAAGGACAGGCCTCCCAAACTTGGGGGGGGCCAACGTCCTGACTTTC. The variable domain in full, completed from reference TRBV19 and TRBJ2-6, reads DGGITQSPKYLFRKEGQNVTLSCEQNLNHDAMYWYRQDPGQGLRLIYYSQIVNDFQKGDIAEGYSVSREKKESFPLTVTSAQKNPTAFYLCASSHRRTGLPNLGGANVLTFGAGSRLTVL.

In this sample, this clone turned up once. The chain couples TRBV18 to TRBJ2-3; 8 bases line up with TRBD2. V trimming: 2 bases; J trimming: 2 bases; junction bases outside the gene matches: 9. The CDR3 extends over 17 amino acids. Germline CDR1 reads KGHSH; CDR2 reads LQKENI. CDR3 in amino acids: CASSPTPTSEITDTQYF. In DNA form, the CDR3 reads TGTGCCAGCTCACCAACCCCGACTAGCGAAATCACAGATACGCAGTATTTT.

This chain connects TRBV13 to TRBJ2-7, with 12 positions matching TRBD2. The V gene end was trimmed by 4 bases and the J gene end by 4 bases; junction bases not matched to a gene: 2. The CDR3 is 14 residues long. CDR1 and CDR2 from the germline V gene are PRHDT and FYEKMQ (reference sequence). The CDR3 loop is CASSSGLAGYEQYF. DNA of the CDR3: TGTGCCAGCAGCTCTGGACTAGCGGGGTACGAGCAGTACTTC. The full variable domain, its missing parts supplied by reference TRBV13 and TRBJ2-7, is AAGVIQSPRHLIKEKRETATLKCYPIPRHDTVYWYQQGPGQDPQFLISFYEKMQSDKGSIPDRFSAQQFSDYHSELNMSSLELGDSALYFCASSSGLAGYEQYFGPGTRLTVT.

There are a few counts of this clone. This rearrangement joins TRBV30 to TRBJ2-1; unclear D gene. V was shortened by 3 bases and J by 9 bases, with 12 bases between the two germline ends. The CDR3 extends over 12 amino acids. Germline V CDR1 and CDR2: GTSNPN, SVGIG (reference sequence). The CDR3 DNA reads TGTGCCTGGAGCGCAAGAAGCACTGAGCAGTTCTTC. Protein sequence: CAWSARSTEQFF.

The CDR3 protein is CASSTGLRYEQYF. The CDR3 DNA reads as TGTGCCAGCTCGACCGGACTAAGGTACGAGCAGTACTTC. The chain links TRBV18 to TRBJ2-7; possible D gene TRBD2, 6 bases. CDR3 length equals 13 residues. The germline CDR1 and CDR2 sequences are KGHSH and LQKENI. V dropped 6 bases and J dropped 4 bases, with 13 bases sitting between them.

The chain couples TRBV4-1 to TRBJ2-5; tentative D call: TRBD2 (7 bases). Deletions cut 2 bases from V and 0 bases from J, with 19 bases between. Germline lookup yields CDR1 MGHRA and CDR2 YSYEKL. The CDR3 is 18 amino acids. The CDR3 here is CASSQLGWGGADQETQYF. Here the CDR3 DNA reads TGCGCCAGCAGCCAACTGGGATGGGGGGGCGCGGACCAAGAGACCCAGTACTTC.

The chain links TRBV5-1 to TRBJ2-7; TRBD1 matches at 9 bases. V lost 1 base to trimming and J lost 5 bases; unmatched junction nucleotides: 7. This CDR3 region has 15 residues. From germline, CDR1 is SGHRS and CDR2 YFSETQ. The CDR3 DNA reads TGCGCCAGCAGCTTGTCCGGACAGGGGACCCACGAGCAGTACTTC. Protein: CASSLSGQGTHEQYF. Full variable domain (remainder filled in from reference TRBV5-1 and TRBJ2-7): KAGVTQTPRYLIKTRGQQVTLSCSPISGHRSVSWYQQTPGQGLQFLFEYFSETQRNKGNFPGRFSGRQFSNSRSEMNVSTLELGDSALYLCASSLSGQGTHEQYFGPGTRLTVT.

CDR3 amino acids: CAWSVKLETQYF. CDR3 bases: TGTGCCTGGAGTGTCAAACTGGAGACCCAGTACTTC. The chain uses TRBV30 and TRBJ2-5; D unclear. Germline V gene lookup returns CDR1 GTSNPN and CDR2 SVGIG (reference sequence). Trimming shortened V by 0 bases and J by 5 bases, and 7 bases separated the two germline ends. This CDR3 region has 12 residues.

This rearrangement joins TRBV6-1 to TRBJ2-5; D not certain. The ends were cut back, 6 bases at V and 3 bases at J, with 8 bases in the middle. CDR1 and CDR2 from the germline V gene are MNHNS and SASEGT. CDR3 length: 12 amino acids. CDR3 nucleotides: TGTGCCAGCAGCCATAGTGAAGAGACCCAGTACTTC. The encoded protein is CASSHSEETQYF.

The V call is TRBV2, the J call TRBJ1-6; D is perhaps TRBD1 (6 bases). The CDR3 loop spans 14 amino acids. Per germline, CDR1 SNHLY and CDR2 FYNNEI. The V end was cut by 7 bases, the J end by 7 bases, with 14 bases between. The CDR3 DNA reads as TGTGCCAGCACCCGGACAGCGGGGAATTCACCCCTCCACTTT. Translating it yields CASTRTAGNSPLHF.

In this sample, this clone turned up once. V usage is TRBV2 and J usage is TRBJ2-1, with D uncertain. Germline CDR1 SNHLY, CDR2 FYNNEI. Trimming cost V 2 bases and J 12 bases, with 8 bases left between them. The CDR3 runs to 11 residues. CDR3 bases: TGTGCCAGCAGTGAATCAACAGTGCAGTTCTTC. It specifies CASSESTVQFF.

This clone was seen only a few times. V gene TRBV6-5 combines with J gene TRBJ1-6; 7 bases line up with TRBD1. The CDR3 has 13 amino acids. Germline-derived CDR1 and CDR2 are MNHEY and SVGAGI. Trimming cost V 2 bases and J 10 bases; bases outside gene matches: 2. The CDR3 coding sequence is TGTGCCAGCAGTTACACACAGGGGTCACCCCTCCACTTT. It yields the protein CASSYTQGSPLHF.

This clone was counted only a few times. The CDR3 spells CASYDTGNSPLHF. The CDR3 DNA reads TGTGCCAGCTATGACACAGGGAATTCACCCCTCCACTTT. V usage is TRBV7-9 and J usage is TRBJ1-6, with D perhaps TRBD1 (6 bases). Germline V gene data show CDR1 as SEHNR and CDR2 as FQNEAQ (reference sequence). V shed 8 bases and J shed 7 bases, with 12 bases lying between them. The CDR3 has 13 residues.

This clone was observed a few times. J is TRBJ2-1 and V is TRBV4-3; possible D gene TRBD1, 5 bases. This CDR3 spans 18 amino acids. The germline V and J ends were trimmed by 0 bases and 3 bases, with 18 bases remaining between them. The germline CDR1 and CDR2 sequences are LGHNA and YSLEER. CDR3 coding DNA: TGCGCCAGCAGCCAAGAATTGCCTAGGTGGGGCTTCTACAATGAGCAGTTCTTC. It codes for CASSQELPRWGFYNEQFF.

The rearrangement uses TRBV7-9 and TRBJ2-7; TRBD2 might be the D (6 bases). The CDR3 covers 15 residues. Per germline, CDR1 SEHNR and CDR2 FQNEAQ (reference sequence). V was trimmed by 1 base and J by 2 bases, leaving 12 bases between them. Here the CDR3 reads CASSLGSGGTYEQYF. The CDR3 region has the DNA TGTGCCAGCAGCTTAGGTTCCGGCGGGACCTACGAGCAGTACTTC. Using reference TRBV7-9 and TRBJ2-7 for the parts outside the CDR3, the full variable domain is DTGVSQNPRHKITKRGQNVTFRCDPISEHNRLYWYRQTLGQGPEFLTYFQNEAQLEKSRLLSDRFSAERPKGSFSTLEIQRTEQGDSAMYLCASSLGSGGTYEQYFGPGTRLTVT.

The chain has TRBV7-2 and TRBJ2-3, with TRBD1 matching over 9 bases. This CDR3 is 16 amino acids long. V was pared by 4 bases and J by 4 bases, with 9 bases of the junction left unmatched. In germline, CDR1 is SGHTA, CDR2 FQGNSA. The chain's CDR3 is CASSYPPGQGADTQYF. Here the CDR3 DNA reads TGTGCCAGCAGCTACCCTCCGGGACAGGGAGCAGATACGCAGTATTTT.

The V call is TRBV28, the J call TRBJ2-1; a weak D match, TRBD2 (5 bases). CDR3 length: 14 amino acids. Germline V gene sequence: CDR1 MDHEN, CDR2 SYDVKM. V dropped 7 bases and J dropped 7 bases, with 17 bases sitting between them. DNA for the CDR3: TGTGCCAGCACGGTCGAGGGCCGCTTGAATGAGCAGTTCTTC. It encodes CASTVEGRLNEQFF.

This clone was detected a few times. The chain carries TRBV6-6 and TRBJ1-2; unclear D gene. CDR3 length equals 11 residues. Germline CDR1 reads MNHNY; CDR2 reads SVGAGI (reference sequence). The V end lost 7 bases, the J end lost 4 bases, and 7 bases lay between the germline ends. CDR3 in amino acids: CASTRSYGYTF. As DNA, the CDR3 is TGTGCCAGCACAAGGAGCTATGGCTACACCTTC.

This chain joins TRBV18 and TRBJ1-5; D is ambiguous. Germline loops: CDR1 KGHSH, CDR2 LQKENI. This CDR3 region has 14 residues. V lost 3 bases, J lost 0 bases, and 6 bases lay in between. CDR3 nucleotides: TGTGCCAGCTCACCGGAGTATAGCAATCAGCCCCAGCATTTT. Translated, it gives CASSPEYSNQPQHF.

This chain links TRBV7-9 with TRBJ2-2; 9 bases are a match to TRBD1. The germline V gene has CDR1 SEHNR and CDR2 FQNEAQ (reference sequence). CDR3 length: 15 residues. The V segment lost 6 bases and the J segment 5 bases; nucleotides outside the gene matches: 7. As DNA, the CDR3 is TGTGCCAGCAGGCCCGGGACAGGGATGACCGGGGAGCTGTTTTTT. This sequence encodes CASRPGTGMTGELFF.

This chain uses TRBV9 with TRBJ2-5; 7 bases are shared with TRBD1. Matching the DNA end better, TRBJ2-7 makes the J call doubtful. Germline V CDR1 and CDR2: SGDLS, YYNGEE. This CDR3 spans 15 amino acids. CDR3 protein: CASSVSGTESYEQYF. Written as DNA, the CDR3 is TGTGCCAGCAGCGTTTCCGGGACAGAATCCTACGAGCAGTACTTC.

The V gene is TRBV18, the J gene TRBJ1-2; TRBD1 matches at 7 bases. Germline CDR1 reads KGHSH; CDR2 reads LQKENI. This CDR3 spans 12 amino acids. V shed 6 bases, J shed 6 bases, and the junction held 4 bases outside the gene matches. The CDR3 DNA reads TGTGCCAGCTCCTACGACAGGGATGGCTACACCTTC. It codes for CASSYDRDGYTF.